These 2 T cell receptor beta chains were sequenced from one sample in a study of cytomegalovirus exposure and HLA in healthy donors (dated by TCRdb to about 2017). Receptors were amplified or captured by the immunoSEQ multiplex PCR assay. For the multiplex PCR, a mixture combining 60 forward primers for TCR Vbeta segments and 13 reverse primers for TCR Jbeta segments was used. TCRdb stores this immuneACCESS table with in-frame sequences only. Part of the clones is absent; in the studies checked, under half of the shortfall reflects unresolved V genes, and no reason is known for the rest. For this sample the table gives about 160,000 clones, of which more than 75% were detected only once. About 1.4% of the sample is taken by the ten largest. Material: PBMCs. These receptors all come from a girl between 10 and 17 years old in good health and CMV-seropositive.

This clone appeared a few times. The CDR3 protein is CSVGGDGKNYGYTF. Written as DNA, the CDR3 is TGCAGCGTTGGGGGGGACGGAAAAAACTATGGCTACACCTTC. V gene TRBV29-1 combines with J gene TRBJ1-2; the D gene is possibly TRBD1 (5 bases). CDR3 size: 14 residues. CDR1 is SQVTM, CDR2 ANQGSEA, per germline. V dropped 4 bases and J dropped 2 bases, with 14 bases sitting between them.

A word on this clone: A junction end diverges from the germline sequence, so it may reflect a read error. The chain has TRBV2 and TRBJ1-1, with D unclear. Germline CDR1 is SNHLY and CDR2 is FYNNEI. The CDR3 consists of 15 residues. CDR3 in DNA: TGTGCCAGCAGCCGGCGACAAGGATGGAACACTGCAGCTTTCTTT. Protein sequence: CASSRRQGWNTAAFF. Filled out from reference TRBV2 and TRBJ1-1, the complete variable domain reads EPEVTQTPSHQVTQMGQEVILRCVPISNHLYFYWYRQILGQKVEFLVSFYNNEISEKSEIFDDQFSVERPDGSNFTLKIRSTKLEDSAMYFCASSRRQGWNTAAFFGQGTRLTVV.